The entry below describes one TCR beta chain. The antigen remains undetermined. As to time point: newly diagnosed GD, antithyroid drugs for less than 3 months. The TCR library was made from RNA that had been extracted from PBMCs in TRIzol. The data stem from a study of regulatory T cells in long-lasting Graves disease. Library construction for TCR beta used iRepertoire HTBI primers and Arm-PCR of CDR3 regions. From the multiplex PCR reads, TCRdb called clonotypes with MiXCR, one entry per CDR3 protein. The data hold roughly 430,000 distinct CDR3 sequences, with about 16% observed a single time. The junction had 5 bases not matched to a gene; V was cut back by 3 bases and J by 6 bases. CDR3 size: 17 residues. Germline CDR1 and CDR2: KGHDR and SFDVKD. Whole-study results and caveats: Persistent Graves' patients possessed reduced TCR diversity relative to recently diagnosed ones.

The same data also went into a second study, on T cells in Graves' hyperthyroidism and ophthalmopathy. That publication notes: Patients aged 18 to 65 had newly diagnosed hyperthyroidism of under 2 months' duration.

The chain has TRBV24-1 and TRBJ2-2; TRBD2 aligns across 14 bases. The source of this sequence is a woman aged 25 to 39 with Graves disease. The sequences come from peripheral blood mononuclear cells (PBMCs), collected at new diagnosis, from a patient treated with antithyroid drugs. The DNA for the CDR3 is TGTGCCACCAGTGATCATGGACTAGCGGGAGGTCCCGGGGAGCTGTTTTTT. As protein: CATSDHGLAGGPGELFF.